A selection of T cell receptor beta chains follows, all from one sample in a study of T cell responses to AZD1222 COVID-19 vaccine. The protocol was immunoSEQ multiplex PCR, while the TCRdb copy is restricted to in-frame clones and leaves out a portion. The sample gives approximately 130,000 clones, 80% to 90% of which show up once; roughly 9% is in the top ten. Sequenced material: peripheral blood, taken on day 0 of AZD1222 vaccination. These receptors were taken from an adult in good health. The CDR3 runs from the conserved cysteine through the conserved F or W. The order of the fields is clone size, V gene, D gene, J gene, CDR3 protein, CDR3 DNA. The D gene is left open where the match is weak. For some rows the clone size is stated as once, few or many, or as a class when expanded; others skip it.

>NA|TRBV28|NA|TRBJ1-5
CASSLRGTRGNQPQHF
TGTGCCAGCAGTCTCCGGGGGACCCGCGGTAATCAGCCCCAGCATTTT
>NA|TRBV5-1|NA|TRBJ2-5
CASSPLVGGGQETQYF
TGCGCCAGCAGCCCCCTCGTTGGAGGGGGCCAAGAGACCCAGTACTTC
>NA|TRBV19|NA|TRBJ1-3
CASTDGGSGNTIYF
TGTGCCAGTACCGACGGTGGTTCTGGAAACACCATATATTTT
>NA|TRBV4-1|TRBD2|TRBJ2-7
CASSPETSLSYEQYF
TGCGCCAGCAGCCCGGAGACTAGCCTTTCCTACGAGCAGTACTTC
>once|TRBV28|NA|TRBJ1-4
CASSNLPRRLFF
TGTGCCAGCAGTAATCTCCCGAGGAGACTGTTTTTT
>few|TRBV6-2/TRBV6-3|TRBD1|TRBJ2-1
CASSIQDRDAPFF
TGTGCCAGCAGTATACAAGACAGGGACGCGCCGTTCTTC
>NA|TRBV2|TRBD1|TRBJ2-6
CASKPQGALSSGANVLTF
TGTGCCAGCAAACCCCAGGGGGCTTTAAGTTCTGGGGCCAACGTCCTGACTTTC
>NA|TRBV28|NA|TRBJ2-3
CASSLSLTDTQYF
TGTGCCAGCAGTCTCAGTCTCACAGATACGCAGTATTTT
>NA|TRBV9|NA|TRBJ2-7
CASSVVGGWMDEQYF
TGTGCCAGCAGCGTAGTTGGAGGGTGGATGGACGAGCAGTACTTC
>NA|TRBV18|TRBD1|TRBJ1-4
CASSPRQGGEKLFF
TGTGCCAGCTCCCCCAGACAGGGGGGAGAAAAACTGTTTTTT
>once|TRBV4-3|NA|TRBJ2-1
CASYEGVDYNEQFF
TGCGCCAGCTACGAAGGGGTGGACTACAATGAGCAGTTCTTC
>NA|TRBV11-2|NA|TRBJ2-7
CASSFRVASYEQYF
TGTGCCAGCAGCTTCAGAGTAGCGTCCTACGAGCAGTACTTC
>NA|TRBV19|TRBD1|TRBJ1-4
CATMTGDFEKLFF
TGTGCCACTATGACAGGGGACTTTGAAAAACTGTTTTTT
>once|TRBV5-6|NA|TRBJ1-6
CASSLPGTYNSPLHF
TGTGCCAGCAGCTTGCCGGGAACCTATAATTCACCCCTCCACTTT
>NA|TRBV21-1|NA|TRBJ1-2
CASSKQSARDGYTF
TGTGCCAGCAGCAAACAATCGGCCCGGGACGGCTACACCTTC
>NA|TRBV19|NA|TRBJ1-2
CASSTLPTGAITNYGYTF
TGTGCCAGTAGTACCCTCCCGACAGGAGCGATCACTAACTATGGCTACACCTTC
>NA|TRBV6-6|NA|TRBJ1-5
CASSGISSNQPQHF
TGTGCCAGCAGCGGGATTTCTAGCAATCAGCCCCAGCATTTT
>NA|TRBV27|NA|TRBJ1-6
CASSLSGGSPLHF
TGTGCCAGCAGTTTATCGGGGGGGTCACCCCTCCACTTT
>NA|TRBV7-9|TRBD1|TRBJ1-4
CASSLAQLVGQLNEKLFF
TGTGCCAGCAGCTTAGCCCAACTGGTGGGACAGCTCAATGAAAAACTGTTTTTT
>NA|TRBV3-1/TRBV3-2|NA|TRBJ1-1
CASSETATNTEAFF
TGTGCCAGCAGCGAGACAGCTACGAACACTGAAGCTTTCTTT
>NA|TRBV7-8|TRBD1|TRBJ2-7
CASSWNTGGGLDEQYF
TGTGCCAGCAGCTGGAACACAGGGGGCGGGTTGGACGAGCAGTACTTC
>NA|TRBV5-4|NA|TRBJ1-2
CASSRTGINGYTF
TGTGCCAGCAGCCGAACAGGGATCAATGGCTACACCTTC
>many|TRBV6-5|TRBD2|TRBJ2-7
CASSYRRGGFYEQYF
TGTGCCAGCAGTTACCGTCGCGGGGGGTTTTACGAGCAGTACTTC
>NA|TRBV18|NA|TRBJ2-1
CASSPRPGDEQFF
TGTGCCAGCTCACCCAGGCCGGGGGATGAGCAGTTCTTC
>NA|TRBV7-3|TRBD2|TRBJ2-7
CASSSTSGYEQYF
TGTGCCAGCAGTAGTACTAGCGGATACGAGCAGTACTTC
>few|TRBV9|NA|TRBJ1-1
CASSERNRLGTEAFF
TGTGCCAGCAGCGAGAGAAACAGGTTAGGCACTGAAGCTTTCTTT
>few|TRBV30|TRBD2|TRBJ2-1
CALAGGSYNEQFF
TGTGCCTTAGCGGGAGGCTCCTACAATGAGCAGTTCTTC
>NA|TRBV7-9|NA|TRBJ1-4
CASSLARVTNEKLFF
TGTGCCAGCAGCTTAGCGCGAGTAACTAATGAAAAACTGTTTTTT
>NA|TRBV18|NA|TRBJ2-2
CASSQAQQGNTGELFF
TGTGCCAGCTCCCAAGCTCAACAGGGGAACACCGGGGAGCTGTTTTTT
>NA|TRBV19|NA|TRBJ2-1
CASSMEGPYNEQFF
TGTGCCAGTAGTATGGAGGGCCCCTACAATGAGCAGTTCTTC
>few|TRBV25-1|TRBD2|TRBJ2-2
CASSASGSTGELFF
TGTGCCAGCAGTGCTAGCGGGAGTACCGGGGAGCTGTTTTTT
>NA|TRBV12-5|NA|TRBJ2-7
CASGLATGTTLSYEQYF
TGTGCTAGTGGTTTGGCGACCGGGACAACCTTAAGTTACGAGCAGTACTTC
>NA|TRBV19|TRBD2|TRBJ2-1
CASSGVAGGNYNEQFF
TGTGCCAGCTCCGGAGTAGCGGGGGGCAACTACAATGAGCAGTTCTTC
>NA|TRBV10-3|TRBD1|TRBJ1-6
CAISESRTGDYNSPLHF
TGTGCCATCAGTGAGTCGCGGACAGGGGATTATAATTCACCCCTCCACTTT
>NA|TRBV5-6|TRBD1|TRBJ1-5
CASSAGTGDNQPQHF
TGTGCCAGCAGCGCAGGGACAGGCGATAATCAGCCCCAGCATTTT
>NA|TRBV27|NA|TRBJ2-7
CASSFNRASEQYF
TGTGCCAGCAGTTTCAACAGGGCTAGCGAGCAGTACTTC
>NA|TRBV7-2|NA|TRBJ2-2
CASSFRGQPGELFF
TGTGCCAGCAGCTTTAGGGGACAACCCGGGGAGCTGTTTTTT
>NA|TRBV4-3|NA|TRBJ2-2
CASSRQVVDTGELFF
TGCGCCAGCAGTAGGCAGGTTGTGGACACCGGGGAGCTGTTTTTT
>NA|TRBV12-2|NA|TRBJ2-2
CASRLDGYWTGELFF
TGTGCAAGTCGCTTAGATGGGTACTGGACCGGGGAGCTGTTTTTT
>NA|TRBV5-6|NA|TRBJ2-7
CASILSDSLYEQYF
TGTGCCAGCATCCTCTCAGACAGTCTCTACGAGCAGTACTTC
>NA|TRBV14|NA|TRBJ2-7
CASSQLASFREQYF
TGTGCCAGCAGCCAATTGGCTAGCTTTCGCGAGCAGTACTTC
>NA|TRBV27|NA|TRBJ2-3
CASSRRGTDTQYF
TGTGCCAGCAGTAGGAGAGGCACAGATACGCAGTATTTT
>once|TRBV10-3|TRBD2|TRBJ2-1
CAISDLGGGNEQFF
TGTGCCATCAGTGACCTTGGGGGGGGCAATGAGCAGTTCTTC
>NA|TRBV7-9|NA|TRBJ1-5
CASSPMGGSNQPQHF
TGTGCCAGCAGCCCCATGGGGGGTAGCAATCAGCCCCAGCATTTT
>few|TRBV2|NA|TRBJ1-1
CASSLWGSMNTEAFF
TGTGCCAGCAGTTTATGGGGCAGCATGAACACTGAAGCTTTCTTT
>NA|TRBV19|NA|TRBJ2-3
CASSRRDTQYF
TGTGCCAGTAGCCGGAGGGATACGCAGTATTTT
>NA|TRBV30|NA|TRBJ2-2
CAWSVRQGRGELFF
TGTGCCTGGAGTGTACGGCAGGGGCGGGGGGAGCTGTTTTTT
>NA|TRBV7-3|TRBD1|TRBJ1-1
CASSLIRQGETEAFF
TGTGCCAGCAGCCTCATCCGACAGGGTGAGACTGAAGCTTTCTTT
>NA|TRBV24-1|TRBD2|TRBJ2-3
CATSDPSGEITDTQYF
TGTGCCACCAGTGACCCTAGCGGGGAAATCACAGATACGCAGTATTTT
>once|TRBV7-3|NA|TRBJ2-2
CASSQFGGGNTGELFF
TGTGCCAGCAGCCAATTTGGGGGCGGGAACACCGGGGAGCTGTTTTTT
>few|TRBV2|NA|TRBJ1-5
CASSAERDSNQPQHF
TGTGCCAGCAGCGCCGAGAGGGACAGCAATCAGCCCCAGCATTTT
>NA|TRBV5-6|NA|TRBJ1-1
CASSPTRSGEAFF
TGTGCCAGCAGCCCAACGCGTTCGGGTGAAGCTTTCTTT
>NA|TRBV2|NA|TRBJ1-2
CASSEEARYGYTF
TGTGCCAGCAGTGAAGAGGCCCGCTATGGCTACACCTTC
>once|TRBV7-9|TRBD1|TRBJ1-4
CASSLTGKGEKLFF
TGTGCCAGCAGCTTGACAGGGAAAGGTGAAAAACTGTTTTTT
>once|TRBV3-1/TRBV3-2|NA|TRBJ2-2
CASSPRRGLAGELFF
TGTGCCAGCAGCCCTCGCCGGGGGCTGGCCGGGGAGCTGTTTTTT
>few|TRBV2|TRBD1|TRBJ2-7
CASRRYGGRTGDYEQYF
TGTGCCAGCAGACGATATGGGGGTCGGACAGGGGACTACGAGCAGTACTTC
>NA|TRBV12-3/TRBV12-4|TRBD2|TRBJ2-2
CASSGTRTGELFF
TGTGCCAGCAGTGGGACTAGGACTGGGGAGCTGTTTTTT
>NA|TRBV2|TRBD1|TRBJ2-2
CASKKPGQVNTGELFF
TGTGCCAGCAAGAAACCGGGACAGGTGAACACCGGGGAGCTGTTTTTT